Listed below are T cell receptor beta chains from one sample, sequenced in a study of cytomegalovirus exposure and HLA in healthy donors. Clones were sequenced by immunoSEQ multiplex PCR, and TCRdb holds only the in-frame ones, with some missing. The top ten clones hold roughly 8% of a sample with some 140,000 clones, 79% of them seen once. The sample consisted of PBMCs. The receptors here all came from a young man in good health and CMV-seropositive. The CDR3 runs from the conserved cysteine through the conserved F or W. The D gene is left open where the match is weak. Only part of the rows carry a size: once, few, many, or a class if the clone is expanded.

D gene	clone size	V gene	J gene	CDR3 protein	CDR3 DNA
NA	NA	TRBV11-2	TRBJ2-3	CANQKSSTDTQYF	TGTGCCAACCAAAAGAGCAGCACAGATACGCAGTATTTT
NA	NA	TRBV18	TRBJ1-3	CASSPAGAGTGNTIYF	TGTGCCAGCTCACCTGCAGGGGCTGGGACTGGAAACACCATATATTTT
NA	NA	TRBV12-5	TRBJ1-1	CASGLGSEAFF	TGTGCTAGTGGTTTAGGGAGTGAAGCTTTCTTT
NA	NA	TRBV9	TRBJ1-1	CASSPSGGRNTEAFF	TGTGCCAGCAGCCCCAGCGGGGGGAGAAACACTGAAGCTTTCTTT
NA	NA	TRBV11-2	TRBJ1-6	CASSFSPGYNSPLHF	TGTGCCAGCAGCTTCTCTCCGGGGTACAATTCACCCCTCCACTTT
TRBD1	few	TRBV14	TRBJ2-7	CASSQLHLAGTGVYEQYF	TGTGCCAGCAGCCAATTACACTTAGCCGGGACAGGGGTTTACGAGCAGTACTTC
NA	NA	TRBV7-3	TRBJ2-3	CASSPAGAVSDTQYF	TGTGCCAGCAGTCCAGCGGGTGCTGTCTCGGATACGCAGTATTTT
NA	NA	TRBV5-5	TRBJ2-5	CASSSGTGQETQYF	TGTGCCAGCAGCAGCGGGACAGGCCAAGAGACCCAGTACTTC
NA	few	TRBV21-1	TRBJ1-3	CASSPTTGDTIYF	TGTGCCAGCAGCCCCACCACGGGGGACACCATATATTTT
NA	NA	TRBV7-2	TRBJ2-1	CASSFRPVRSYNEQFF	TGTGCCAGCAGCTTCCGTCCCGTCCGCTCCTACAATGAGCAGTTCTTC
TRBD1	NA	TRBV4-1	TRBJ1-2	CASSLNGQGGLSHGYTF	TGCGCCAGCAGCCTTAACGGACAGGGAGGTTTGAGCCATGGCTACACCTTC
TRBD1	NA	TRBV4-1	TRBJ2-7	CASSQGPTGDSYEQYF	TGCGCCAGCAGCCAAGGACCGACAGGGGACTCCTACGAGCAGTACTTC
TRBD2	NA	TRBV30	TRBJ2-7	CAWALAGADEQYF	TGTGCCTGGGCCCTAGCGGGAGCGGACGAGCAGTACTTC
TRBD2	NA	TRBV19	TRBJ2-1	CASSPGLAYNEQFF	TGTGCCAGTAGTCCAGGACTAGCGTACAATGAGCAGTTCTTC
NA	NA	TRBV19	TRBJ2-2	CASLLIGGGSGELFF	TGTGCCAGCCTCTTGATAGGGGGAGGGTCCGGGGAGCTGTTTTTT
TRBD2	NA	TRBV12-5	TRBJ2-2	CASGYDSGGYTGELFF	TGTGCTAGTGGTTACGATAGCGGGGGGTACACCGGGGAGCTGTTTTTT
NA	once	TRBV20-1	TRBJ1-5	CSARESGPQHF	TGCAGTGCTAGGGAATCGGGGCCCCAGCATTTT
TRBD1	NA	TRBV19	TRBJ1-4	CASSIGTGLNNEKLFF	TGTGCCAGTAGTATTGGGACAGGCCTTAATAATGAAAAACTGTTTTTT
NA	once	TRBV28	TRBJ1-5	CASSLLRGGNQPQHF	TGTGCCAGCAGTTTACTCAGGGGTGGCAATCAGCCCCAGCATTTT
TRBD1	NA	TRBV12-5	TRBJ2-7	CASGLPGTGRNEQYF	TGTGCTAGTGGTTTACCGGGGACAGGCCGTAACGAGCAGTACTTC
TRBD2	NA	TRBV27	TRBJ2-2	CASSSRLAVTGELFF	TGTGCCAGCAGTTCCCGACTAGCGGTTACCGGGGAGCTGTTTTTT
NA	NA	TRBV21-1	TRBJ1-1	CASSPVRVDNTEAFF	TGTGCCAGCAGTCCAGTGAGGGTAGACAACACTGAAGCTTTCTTT
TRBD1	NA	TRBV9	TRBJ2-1	CASSFTGVSYNEQFF	TGTGCCAGCAGCTTTACAGGGGTATCCTACAATGAGCAGTTCTTC
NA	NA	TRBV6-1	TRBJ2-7	CASNSYYEQYF	TGTGCCAGCAATAGTTACTACGAGCAGTACTTC
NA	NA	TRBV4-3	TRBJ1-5	CASSQDAQRGNQPQHF	TGCGCCAGCAGCCAAGACGCACAGAGGGGCAATCAGCCCCAGCATTTT
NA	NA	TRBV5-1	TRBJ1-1	CASSLYGQGQNTEAFF	TGCGCCAGCAGCTTGTACGGTCAGGGTCAGAACACTGAAGCTTTCTTT
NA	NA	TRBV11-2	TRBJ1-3	CASSLQGFAGNTIYF	TGTGCCAGCAGCTTACAGGGATTTGCTGGAAACACCATATATTTT
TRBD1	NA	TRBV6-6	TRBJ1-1	CASSSRTGVNTEAFF	TGTGCCAGCAGTTCCCGGACAGGGGTGAACACTGAAGCTTTCTTT
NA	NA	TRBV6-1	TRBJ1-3	CASSEADSSGNTIYF	TGTGCCAGCAGTGAAGCGGACAGTTCTGGAAACACCATATATTTT
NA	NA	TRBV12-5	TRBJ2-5	CASGLGGFETQYF	TGTGCTAGTGGTTTGGGGGGCTTTGAGACCCAGTACTTC
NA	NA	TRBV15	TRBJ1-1	CATARMGGNGGTEAFF	TGTGCCACCGCAAGGATGGGAGGGAACGGGGGCACTGAAGCTTTCTTT
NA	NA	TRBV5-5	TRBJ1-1	CASSLMGGAFF	TGTGCCAGCAGCTTGATGGGAGGAGCTTTCTTT
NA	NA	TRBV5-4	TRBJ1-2	CASSLESEGLYGYTF	TGTGCCAGCAGCTTGGAGTCGGAGGGACTCTATGGCTACACCTTC
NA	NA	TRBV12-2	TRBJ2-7	CASRFASTGGLLGEQYF	TGTGCAAGTCGCTTCGCTTCGACAGGGGGCCTATTGGGAGAGCAGTACTTC
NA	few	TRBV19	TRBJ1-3	CAGQSGGSGNTIYF	TGTGCCGGCCAATCCGGGGGCTCTGGAAACACCATATATTTT
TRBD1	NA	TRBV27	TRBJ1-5	CASSHRGRQPQHF	TGTGCCAGCAGCCACAGGGGAAGACAGCCCCAGCATTTT
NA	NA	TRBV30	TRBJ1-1	CAWEGTGAFF	TGTGCCTGGGAGGGGACTGGAGCTTTCTTT